Shown below are 3 T cell receptor beta chains from a single sample sequenced in a study of shared clonotypes between healthy human individuals. This table comes from immunoSEQ multiplex PCR, and its TCRdb copy is limited to in-frame clones, with some not included. Among approximately 980,000 clones listed, approximately 76% were seen once. The sequenced sample was memory CD4+ T cells sorted from blood. Indicated subset: CD45RA-negative fraction. Source of these receptors: a man aged 18-30 years in good health.

The J gene is TRBJ2-2, the V gene TRBV5-4; D gene ambiguous. This CDR3 region has 14 residues. Per the germline V gene, CDR1 is SGHNT and CDR2 is YYREEE (reference sequence). V was shortened by 4 bases and J by 4 bases, with 11 bases between the two germline ends. In DNA form, the CDR3 reads TGTGCCAGCAGCGGACCGAAGGGCACCGGGGAGCTGTTTTTT. Translating gives CASSGPKGTGELFF.

Only a few counts were recorded for this clone. The V call is TRBV30, the J call TRBJ1-2, with D uncertain. Per germline, CDR1 GTSNPN and CDR2 SVGIG (reference sequence). The ends were cut back, 0 bases at V and 7 bases at J, with 21 bases in the middle. The CDR3 has 16 amino acids. The CDR3 sequence is CAWSVPDASRKRGYTF. CDR3 bases: TGTGCCTGGAGTGTACCCGACGCCTCGAGGAAGCGTGGCTACACCTTC.

This rearrangement joins TRBV4-2 to TRBJ2-3; D not resolved. Germline CDR1 is LGHNA and CDR2 is YNFKEQ. The CDR3 loop spans 13 amino acids. V dropped 3 bases and J dropped 0 bases, with 4 bases sitting between them. The CDR3 loop reads CASSHPSTDTQYF. The CDR3 region has the DNA TGTGCCAGCAGCCATCCTAGCACAGATACGCAGTATTTT.